This is a list of T cell receptor beta chains from one sample in a study of T cells after yellow fever vaccination. A single record per CDR3 protein comes from TCRdb applying MiXCR to the 5' RACE reads. This table has 150,000 to 200,000 distinct CDR3 sequences, roughly 6.4% appearing once. The source was CD4+ T cells sorted from PBMCs, collected on the day of the first yellow fever vaccination. These receptors all come from a man aged 18 to 30 who received the YFV17D yellow fever vaccine. The CDR3 runs from the conserved cysteine through the conserved F or W. D genes are given only for firm matches. Clone size is stated in some rows and not others, as once, few, many or a class when expanded.

d_call j_call clone_size v_call cdr3_nt cdr3_aa
- TRBJ2-2 many TRBV11-2 TGTGCCAGCAGGATTAGGGAGAAGAGCACCGGGGAGCTGTTTTTT CASRIREKSTGELFF
- TRBJ2-1 many TRBV7-9 TGTGCCAGCAGCCCTAAGTACAGGATTAGGAATGAGCAGTTCTTC CASSPKYRIRNEQFF
TRBD1 TRBJ1-1 many TRBV7-3 TGTGCCAGCAGCTTTGGTGGTTTAGGGACAGGGACTGAAGCTTTCTTT CASSFGGLGTGTEAFF
- TRBJ1-5 - TRBV12-3/TRBV12-4 TGTGCCAGCAGTTTACGAAGGCAGGGGTCGGCCCAGCATTTT CASSLRRQGSAQHF
- TRBJ1-2 - TRBV6-6 TGTGCCAGCAGTTACTCTGTTGGGGATGGCTACACCTTC CASSYSVGDGYTF
- TRBJ2-2 - TRBV4-2 TGTGCCAGCAGCCCCTATCATGAGGGCGGGGAGCTGTTTTTT CASSPYHEGGELFF
TRBD2 TRBJ2-6 - TRBV3-1 TGTGCCAGCAGCCACCCGGACCGAGCGGGGGGCGGGTCTGGGGCCAACGTCCTGACTTTC CASSHPDRAGGGSGANVLTF
TRBD1 TRBJ1-6 - TRBV20-1 TGCAGTGCTAGGGGGACAGGGGGCGTTTCCTATAATTCACCCCTCCACTTT CSARGTGGVSYNSPLHF
- TRBJ2-1 few TRBV5-4 TGTGCCAGCAGCCATGTGAACAATGAGCAGTTCTTC CASSHVNNEQFF
- TRBJ2-2 many TRBV24-1 TGTGCCACCAGTGGTGTCCGGGACACAACCGGGGAGCTGTTTTTT CATSGVRDTTGELFF
- TRBJ2-2 many TRBV24-1 TGTGCCACCAGACAGGGGAACACCGGGGAGCTGTTTTTT CATRQGNTGELFF
- TRBJ1-1 - TRBV5-1 TGCGCCAGCAGCTTGGAAGTGTCCGTAGCTTTCTTT CASSLEVSVAFF
TRBD2 TRBJ2-2 many TRBV28 TGTGCCAGCATCCTAGCGGGGGGGTACACCGGGGAGCTGTTTTTT CASILAGGYTGELFF
- TRBJ1-2 - TRBV2 TGTGCCAGCAGTGAAGGGGGGGTATACAGCTATGGCTACACCTTC CASSEGGVYSYGYTF
- TRBJ1-4 many TRBV18 TGTGCCAGCTCCCGTGACAGAATTAATGAAAAACTGTTTTTT CASSRDRINEKLFF
- TRBJ1-6 many TRBV9 TGTGCCAGCAGCGAAAGAGGGGATTCACCCCTCCACTTT CASSERGDSPLHF
TRBD2 TRBJ2-3 few TRBV27 TGTGCCAGCAGGGATGCGCGGGGGGAGGCAGATACGCAGTATTTT CASRDARGEADTQYF
- TRBJ2-5 many TRBV7-6 TGTGCCAGCAGCTTCAGTTGGTCAGGGCGGGAGACCCAGTACTTC CASSFSWSGRETQYF
- TRBJ2-1 - TRBV6-6 TGTGCCAGCAACTCCCGGGGACTGACATGGCATGAGCAGTTCTTC CASNSRGLTWHEQFF
- TRBJ1-1 many TRBV5-1 TGCGCCAGCAGCTCATTGGGGGTGGGGAGCACTGAAGCTTTCTTT CASSSLGVGSTEAFF
- TRBJ2-1 many TRBV12-3/TRBV12-4 TGTGCCAGCAGTCTAACCCCTGCAAACAATGAGCAGTTCTTC CASSLTPANNEQFF
- TRBJ1-6 - TRBV9 TGTGCCAGCAGCGATCTAAGGGACGGTTCACCCCTCCACTTT CASSDLRDGSPLHF
- TRBJ1-5 many TRBV5-1 TGCGCCAGCAGCTTGGGCGGGTTTCAATATCAGCCCCAGCATTTT CASSLGGFQYQPQHF
- TRBJ2-3 many TRBV12-3/TRBV12-4 TGTGCCAGCAGTTTACAGGAGAGCACAGATACGCAGTATTTT CASSLQESTDTQYF
TRBD2 TRBJ2-1 - TRBV5-1 TGCGCCAGCAGCTTGATGCGGGGGGGTATCACCTACAATGAGCAGTTCTTC CASSLMRGGITYNEQFF
- TRBJ2-6 - TRBV5-1 TGCGCCAGCAGCCGGACAGTGCTCTCTGGGGCCAACGTCCTGACTTTC CASSRTVLSGANVLTF
- TRBJ2-5 few TRBV5-6 TGTGCCAGCAGCTTGGATATTTATTCTCGGACGGAGACCCAGTACTTC CASSLDIYSRTETQYF
- TRBJ2-5 - TRBV5-4 TGTGCCAGCAGCTTTCAGTTCGGGGAATCAGAGACCCAGTACTTC CASSFQFGESETQYF
- TRBJ2-7 - TRBV7-2 TGTGCCAGCAGCTCCCTTCCGTGGGGGGCCTCCTACGAGCAGTACTTC CASSSLPWGASYEQYF
- TRBJ1-2 - TRBV18 TGTGCCAGCTCACCGGTACCGGGAGCGAACTATGGCTACACCTTC CASSPVPGANYGYTF
TRBD1 TRBJ2-4 - TRBV5-1 TGCGCCAGCAGCTTGGCCCGGACAGGGGGCCCGGACATTCAGTACTTC CASSLARTGGPDIQYF
- TRBJ2-1 many TRBV12-3/TRBV12-4 TGTGCCAGCACTACCCCCGGACAGTCCTACAATGAGCAGTTCTTC CASTTPGQSYNEQFF
- TRBJ1-5 - TRBV20-1 TGCAGTGCTAGGATGGGGGGCCATAGCAATCAGCCCCAGCATTTT CSARMGGHSNQPQHF
TRBD1 TRBJ1-1 many TRBV28 TGTGCCAGCAGCCCGGGACAGGCGAACACTGAAGCTTTCTTT CASSPGQANTEAFF
TRBD1 TRBJ2-7 - TRBV6-4 TGTGCCAGCAGTGACCGGGGACAGGGGATTTCCTACGAGCAGTACTTC CASSDRGQGISYEQYF
- TRBJ2-4 few TRBV20-1 TGCAGTGCTAGGCACCCCGGAGGGCCAAAGAACATTCAGTACTTC CSARHPGGPKNIQYF
- TRBJ2-2 many TRBV3-1 TGTGCCAGCAGCCAACACACCGGGGAGCTGTTTTTT CASSQHTGELFF
- TRBJ1-3 - TRBV20-1 TGCAGTGCTCCAACAGTGGCTGGAAACACCATATATTTT CSAPTVAGNTIYF